These T cell receptor beta chains were read from a single sample in a study of blood T cell repertoires in COVID-19. The data were produced by immunoSEQ multiplex PCR, yet TCRdb's version contains in-frame clones alone and is incomplete. The top ten hold about 8.1% of the sample, which has about 210,000 clones, roughly 90% seen once. Source material: PBMCs or T cells enriched from blood (not recorded which). The source is a woman aged 18-29 years who had recovered from COVID-19. Both conserved end residues are part of each CDR3. The order of the fields is clone size, V gene, D gene, J gene, CDR3 protein, CDR3 DNA. The D gene is left open where the match is weak. Not every row has a clone size; where given, it reads once, few, many or a size class.

size: once; V: TRBV9; D: TRBD2; J: TRBJ2-5; CDR3: CASSAPYSGGVQETQYF; DNA: TGTGCCAGCAGCGCCCCATACAGCGGGGGGGTACAAGAGACCCAGTACTTC
size: .; V: TRBV2; D: .; J: TRBJ1-5; CDR3: CASSPFELPQHF; DNA: TGTGCCAGCAGCCCCTTCGAGTTGCCCCAGCATTTT
size: .; V: TRBV7-8; D: .; J: TRBJ2-7; CDR3: CASSLGYWLRNSYEQYF; DNA: TGTGCCAGCAGCTTGGGCTATTGGCTCCGCAACTCCTACGAGCAGTACTTC
size: .; V: TRBV9; D: TRBD2; J: TRBJ2-5; CDR3: CASSVVGGGPETQYF; DNA: TGTGCCAGCAGCGTAGTCGGGGGGGGCCCGGAGACCCAGTACTTC
size: .; V: TRBV7-9; D: TRBD2; J: TRBJ2-1; CDR3: CASSEPPGALAGGHNEQFF; DNA: TGTGCCAGCAGTGAGCCTCCTGGGGCTCTAGCGGGGGGCCATAATGAGCAGTTCTTC
size: .; V: TRBV7-9; D: .; J: TRBJ1-2; CDR3: CASSNTDRYGYTF; DNA: TGTGCCAGCAGCAATACGGACAGATATGGCTACACCTTC
size: .; V: TRBV7-3; D: TRBD2; J: TRBJ2-1; CDR3: CASSDGLAGYSYNEQFF; DNA: TGTGCCAGCAGCGACGGACTAGCGGGGTACTCCTACAATGAGCAGTTCTTC
size: .; V: TRBV6-2/TRBV6-3; D: .; J: TRBJ2-3; CDR3: CASSYSIRTTYTDTQYF; DNA: TGTGCCAGCAGTTACTCGATTCGGACTACCTACACAGATACGCAGTATTTT
size: .; V: TRBV9; D: TRBD2; J: TRBJ2-1; CDR3: CASSVGIAGLEFF; DNA: TGTGCCAGCAGCGTAGGGATAGCGGGCCTGGAATTCTTC
size: .; V: TRBV19; D: TRBD1; J: TRBJ2-1; CDR3: CASSGGTGQFF; DNA: TGTGCCAGTAGTGGTGGGACAGGGCAATTCTTC
size: .; V: TRBV29-1; D: .; J: TRBJ2-1; CDR3: CSPAGNEQFF; DNA: TGCAGCCCTGCAGGCAATGAGCAGTTCTTC
size: .; V: TRBV29-1; D: .; J: TRBJ1-1; CDR3: CSVVRGLVAFF; DNA: TGCAGCGTTGTTCGGGGGTTAGTGGCTTTCTTT
size: few; V: TRBV5-3; D: .; J: TRBJ1-6; CDR3: CARTTVETEVSPLHF; DNA: TGTGCCAGGACCACAGTGGAGACAGAGGTTTCACCCCTCCACTTT
size: .; V: TRBV18; D: .; J: TRBJ1-5; CDR3: CASSPGQPDQPQHF; DNA: TGTGCCAGCTCACCAGGGCAGCCCGATCAGCCCCAGCATTTT
size: once; V: TRBV18; D: .; J: TRBJ1-3; CDR3: CASSKVDGSSGNTIYF; DNA: TGTGCCAGCTCAAAAGTAGACGGGAGCTCCGGAAACACCATATATTTT
size: .; V: TRBV6-5; D: .; J: TRBJ2-7; CDR3: CASTNDTPYEQYF; DNA: TGTGCCAGCACCAACGACACGCCCTACGAGCAGTACTTC
size: .; V: TRBV9; D: TRBD2; J: TRBJ2-1; CDR3: CASSAGLAANNEQFF; DNA: TGTGCCAGCAGCGCGGGGCTAGCGGCTAACAATGAGCAGTTCTTC
size: .; V: TRBV6-5; D: .; J: TRBJ1-2; CDR3: CASGGGRGYTF; DNA: TGTGCCAGCGGGGGGGGACGCGGCTACACCTTC
size: many; V: TRBV19; D: .; J: TRBJ1-5; CDR3: CASKGEGDVQPQHF; DNA: TGTGCCAGTAAGGGGGAGGGGGATGTACAGCCCCAGCATTTT